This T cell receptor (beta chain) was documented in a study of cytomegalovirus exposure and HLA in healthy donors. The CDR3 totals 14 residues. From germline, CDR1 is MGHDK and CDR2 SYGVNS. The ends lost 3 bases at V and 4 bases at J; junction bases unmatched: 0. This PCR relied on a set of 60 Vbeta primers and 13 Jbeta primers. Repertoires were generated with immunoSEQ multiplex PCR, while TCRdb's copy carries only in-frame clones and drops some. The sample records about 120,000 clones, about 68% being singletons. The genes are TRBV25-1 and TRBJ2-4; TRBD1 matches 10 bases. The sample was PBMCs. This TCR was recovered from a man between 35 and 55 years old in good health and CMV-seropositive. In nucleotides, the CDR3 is TGTGCCAGCAGTGAGGGACAGGGGAAAAACATTCAGTACTTC. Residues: CASSEGQGKNIQYF.